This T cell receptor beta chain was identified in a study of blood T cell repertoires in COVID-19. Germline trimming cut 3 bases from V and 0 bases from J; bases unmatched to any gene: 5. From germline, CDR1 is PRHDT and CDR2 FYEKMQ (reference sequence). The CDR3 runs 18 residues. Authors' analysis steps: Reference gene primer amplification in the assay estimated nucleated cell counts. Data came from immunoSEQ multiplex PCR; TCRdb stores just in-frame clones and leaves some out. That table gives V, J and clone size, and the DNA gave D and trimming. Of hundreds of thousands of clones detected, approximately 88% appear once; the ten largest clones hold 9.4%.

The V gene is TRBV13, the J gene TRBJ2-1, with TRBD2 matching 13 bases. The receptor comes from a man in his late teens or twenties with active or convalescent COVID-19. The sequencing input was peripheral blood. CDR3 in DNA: TGTGCCAGCAGCTTTCCACTAGCGGGGGGGAGCTCCTACAATGAGCAGTTCTTC. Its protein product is CASSFPLAGGSSYNEQFF.